Shown below are 30 T cell receptor beta chains from a single sample sequenced in a study of T cells in Graves' hyperthyroidism and ophthalmopathy. The source material, RNA transcripts, was used to amplify TCR beta CDR3 regions. The TCR CDR3 was amplified in a first-round RT-PCR using the HTBI primer set. TCRdb recomputed calls from the multiplex PCR reads with MiXCR, one row per CDR3 protein. The sample lists a few hundred thousand distinct CDR3 sequences; about 16% were seen once. What was sequenced was blood. The receptors were gathered from a woman aged 25 to 45 with Graves' hyperthyroidism.

The genes are TRBV29-1 and TRBJ2-7; TRBD2 agrees at 10 bases. Looked up from germline, CDR1 is SQVTM and CDR2 is ANQGSEA. V shed 5 bases and J 2 bases; nucleotides not matched to a gene: 6. The CDR3 length is 14 residues. The CDR3 is CSVPKAGGPYEQYF. The CDR3 coding sequence is TGCAGCGTTCCCAAAGCGGGAGGGCCCTACGAGCAGTACTTC.

There are many counts of this clonotype. The CDR3 spells CASSPVRDWGVEEQFF. As DNA, the CDR3 is TGTGCCAGCTCACCGGTCCGGGACTGGGGCGTCGAAGAGCAGTTCTTC. The chain combines TRBV18 with TRBJ2-1; weak D call: TRBD2 (6 bases). Trimming stripped 3 bases from V and 10 bases from J, with 22 bases between. The CDR3 runs 16 residues. Germline V gives CDR1 KGHSH, CDR2 LQKENI.

This clonotype showed up many times. V is TRBV11-2 and J is TRBJ2-7; D is unclear. Germline V lookup: CDR1 SGHAT, CDR2 FQNNGV. This CDR3 comprises 11 residues. Trimming cost V 3 bases and J 3 bases, with 3 bases left between them. The CDR3 nucleotides are TGTGCCAGCAGCTTCCACTACGAGCAGTACTTC. It encodes CASSFHYEQYF.

The table lists this clonotype with many counts. The rearrangement joins TRBV20-1 to TRBJ2-7; 11 bases align to TRBD2. Germline assignment: CDR1 DFQATT and CDR2 SNEGSKA (reference sequence). V trimming: 6 bases; J trimming: 1 base; junction bases outside the gene matches: 11. The CDR3 sequence is 16 residues long. In nucleotides, the CDR3 is TGCAGTGCGCCAAGTCCTGGGACTAGCGGTTCCTACGAGCAGTACTTC. It translates to CSAPSPGTSGSYEQYF.

This clonotype appeared many times. The rearrangement uses TRBV7-9 and TRBJ2-7, with a possible D match to TRBD1 (6 bases). The ends were cut back, 4 bases at V and 2 bases at J, with 15 bases in the middle. The CDR3 contains 15 residues. Germline assignment: CDR1 SEHNR and CDR2 FQNEAQ (reference sequence). CDR3 loop: CASSSNRDTTYEQYF. The CDR3 nucleotides read TGTGCCAGCAGCTCTAACCGGGACACAACCTACGAGCAGTACTTC.

In its sample, this clonotype was seen a few times. The chain couples TRBV20-1 to TRBJ2-1; D might be TRBD2 (5 bases). CDR3 size: 12 residues. Germline lookup yields CDR1 DFQATT and CDR2 SNEGSKA (reference sequence). The CDR3: CKPLGGSDEQFF. In DNA, the CDR3 is TGCAAGCCCCTTGGTGGGAGTGATGAGCAGTTCTTC.

This chain's CDR3 is CASSEEGHSSYEQYF. DNA for the CDR3: TGTGCCAGCAGTGAGGAGGGCCACTCCTCCTACGAGCAGTACTTC. This chain links TRBV2 with TRBJ2-7; a weak D match, TRBD2 (6 bases). V gave up 3 bases and J gave up 0 bases, with 12 bases separating them. The CDR3 is made up of 15 amino acids. Looked up from germline, CDR1 is SNHLY and CDR2 is FYNNEI.

This clonotype was seen a few times. V is TRBV5-1 and J is TRBJ2-3; TRBD1 agrees at 8 bases. CDR1 is SGHRS, CDR2 YFSETQ, per germline. The V and J ends lost 4 bases and 11 bases, in that order; junction bases with no gene match: 15. This CDR3 has 15 residues. DNA for the CDR3: TGCGCCAGCAGCCCTGGACAGGGCTTCCCTGATGGGCAGTATTTT. It translates to CASSPGQGFPDGQYF.

The chain links TRBV12-3 or TRBV12-4 to TRBJ1-3; D remains ambiguous. V lost 2 bases to trimming and J lost 0 bases, with 5 bases between them. This CDR3 is 14 amino acids long. The CDR3 reads CASSLSASGNTIYF. The DNA of the CDR3 is TGTGCCAGCAGTTTATCGGCCTCTGGAAACACCATATATTTT.

This clonotype was seen many times. V is TRBV3-1 and J is TRBJ2-5; 8 bases fit TRBD1. CDR1 and CDR2 from the germline V gene are LGHDT and YNNKEL (reference sequence). The V segment lost 11 bases and the J segment 5 bases; nucleotides outside the gene matches: 13. The CDR3 is 14 amino acids. The CDR3 bases are TGTGCCCCCTGGCACGGACAGGGAGGCGAGACCCAGTACTTC. Its translation: CAPWHGQGGETQYF.

This chain joins TRBV5-1 and TRBJ2-5; D possibly uses TRBD1 or TRBD2 (6 bases each). The ends were cut back, 4 bases at V and 1 base at J, with 14 bases in the middle. The CDR3 consists of 15 residues. Looked up from germline, CDR1 is SGHRS and CDR2 is YFSETQ. The DNA of the CDR3 is TGCGCCAGCAGCGCCGACGGGGGCCTCCAAGAGACCCAGTACTTC. As protein: CASSADGGLQETQYF.

The sample holds many counts of this clonotype. The chain combines TRBV6-2 or TRBV6-3 with TRBJ2-3; TRBD1 agrees at 9 bases. Looked up from germline, CDR1 is MNHEY and CDR2 is SVGEGT. This CDR3 spans 15 amino acids. V was pared by 6 bases and J by 2 bases, with 6 bases of the junction left unmatched. In DNA form, the CDR3 reads TGTGCCAGCAGGCAACAGGGGGCATACACAGATACGCAGTATTTT. The encoded protein is CASRQQGAYTDTQYF.

The chain is built from TRBV5-1 and TRBJ2-7, with a possible D match to TRBD2 (7 bases). Germline-derived CDR1 and CDR2 are SGHRS and YFSETQ. V was pared by 7 bases and J by 5 bases, with 22 bases between. The CDR3 sequence is 15 residues long. Here the CDR3 DNA reads TGCGCCAGCGATCCGGGGGACATGGGGGGGGACGAGCAGTACTTC. Translated: CASDPGDMGGDEQYF.

This clonotype occurred once. The chain carries TRBV20-1 and TRBJ1-2; a possible D gene is TRBD1 (5 bases). The V and J ends lost 1 base and 3 bases respectively, with 12 bases between them. CDR1 is DFQATT and CDR2 is SNEGSKA in the germline V gene (reference sequence). CDR3 length equals 14 residues. CDR3 coding DNA: TGCAGTGCTAGAGCAAGGGGTTTCCACTATGGCTACACCTTC. Translation gives CSARARGFHYGYTF.

This clonotype was found a few times. V is TRBV9 and J is TRBJ2-5; 9 nucleotides align to TRBD2. V shed 0 bases and J 1 base; nucleotides not matched to a gene: 4. CDR1 and CDR2 (germline): SGDLS, YYNGEE. The CDR3 length is 16 residues. This CDR3 is CASSVGTSATQETQYF. As DNA, the CDR3 is TGTGCCAGCAGCGTAGGGACTAGCGCCACCCAAGAGACCCAGTACTTC.

This clonotype was counted at least ten times. This sequence joins TRBV12-3 or TRBV12-4 and TRBJ1-1; tentative D call: TRBD1 (6 bases). The V end lost 1 base, the J end lost 10 bases, and 10 bases lay between the germline ends. The CDR3 runs 12 residues. CDR3 nucleotides: TGTGCCAGCAGTTTAGAACAGGGCGGAGCTTTCTTT. Encoded protein: CASSLEQGGAFF.

The CDR3 DNA follows: TGTGCCAGTAGGCAGACAGGGATTCAGCCCCAGCATTTT. Amino acids: CASRQTGIQPQHF. The rearrangement uses TRBV19 and TRBJ1-5; the match to TRBD1 covers 7 bases. J gave up 6 bases and V 6 bases, and 5 bases lay outside the gene matches. The CDR3 loop spans 13 amino acids. CDR1 and CDR2 from the germline V gene are LNHDA and SQIVND (reference sequence).

This clonotype was detected ten times or more. The chain uses TRBV30 and TRBJ1-1, with a possible D match to TRBD1 (6 bases). This CDR3 comprises 12 residues. The germline V gene encodes CDR1 GTSNPN and CDR2 SVGIG (reference sequence). Trimming left V 3 bases short and J 6 bases short, with 11 bases between. CDR3 sequence (DNA): TGTGCCTGGAGCGACAGGATTGCTGAAGCTTTCTTT. Protein sequence: CAWSDRIAEAFF.

This clonotype appeared many times. The junction does not match germline at one end; this may be a read error. DNA of the CDR3: TGTGCCAGCAACAAGGGAGGGGATGGGACCGAGGAGCTGTTTTTT. Encoded protein: CASNKGGDGTEELFF. The chain combines TRBV2 with TRBJ2-2, with 7 bases identical to TRBD2. Germline V gene data show CDR1 as SNHLY and CDR2 as FYNNEI. The CDR3 loop spans 15 amino acids.

This chain links TRBV27 with TRBJ2-7; 7 bases align to TRBD2. The CDR3 is 14 amino acids. V shed 3 bases, J shed 3 bases, and the junction held 5 bases outside the gene matches. The germline V gene encodes CDR1 MNHEY and CDR2 SMNVEV (reference sequence). CDR3 coding DNA: TGTGCCAGCAGTTTGGCGGGAGTGGTCTACGAGCAGTACTTC. Amino acid sequence: CASSLAGVVYEQYF.

This clonotype occurred many times. The genes are TRBV28 and TRBJ2-7; 10 bases line up with TRBD2. CDR3 length: 14 amino acids. V lost 6 bases and J lost 1; bases outside the gene matches: 3. CDR1 is MDHEN and CDR2 is SYDVKM in the germline V gene. The chain's CDR3 is CASRPGLASYEQYF. In nucleotides, the CDR3 is TGTGCCAGCAGACCGGGACTAGCGTCCTACGAGCAGTACTTC.

There are many counts of this clonotype. The chain has TRBV7-9 and TRBJ2-1, with D perhaps matching TRBD2 (5 bases). Germline CDR1 and CDR2: SEHNR and FQNEAQ (reference sequence). The CDR3 has 15 residues. Trimming shortened V by 5 bases and J by 7 bases, and 18 bases separated the two germline ends. Here the CDR3 DNA reads TGTGCCAGCAGCCACCCTGAGGGAGTTTGGAATGAGCAGTTCTTC. It codes for CASSHPEGVWNEQFF.

In its sample, this clonotype was seen many times. The V gene is TRBV3-1, the J gene TRBJ2-1; 8 bases agree with TRBD2. Looked up from germline, CDR1 is LGHDT and CDR2 is YNNKEL (reference sequence). The CDR3 covers 16 residues. V lost 0 bases to trimming and J lost 3 bases; unmatched junction nucleotides: 4. The CDR3 here is CASSQDWSGSYNEQFF. The DNA for the CDR3 is TGTGCCAGCAGCCAAGATTGGAGCGGGAGCTACAATGAGCAGTTCTTC.

This clonotype was counted only a few times. This rearrangement joins TRBV28 to TRBJ2-2; 8 bases align to TRBD2. This CDR3 has 16 residues. Unmatched junction bases numbered 11, after V lost 5 bases and J lost 6 bases. Germline V gene lookup returns CDR1 MDHEN and CDR2 SYDVKM. CDR3 bases: TGTGCCAGCAGTGGACCGGGACTAGTTTTTTCCGGGGAGCTGTTTTTT. This sequence encodes CASSGPGLVFSGELFF.

J is TRBJ2-7 and V is TRBV27; D is unclear. Germline lookup yields CDR1 MNHEY and CDR2 SMNVEV (reference sequence). This CDR3 region has 11 residues. Trimming cost V 0 bases and J 6 bases, with 3 bases left between them. The CDR3 spells CASSLSGEQYF. The CDR3 nucleotides are TGTGCCAGCAGTTTATCAGGCGAGCAGTACTTC.

This clonotype occurred many times. The rearrangement links TRBV7-2 to TRBJ2-3, with TRBD2 matching over 7 bases. J was trimmed by 6 bases and V by 7 bases; bases with no gene match: 13. The germline gives CDR1 SGHTA, CDR2 FQGNSA. This CDR3 comprises 15 residues. The CDR3 sequence: CASNRGPGEGDTQYF. The CDR3 coding sequence is TGTGCCAGCAACCGAGGTCCGGGGGAGGGGGATACGCAGTATTTT. Full variable domain (missing parts from reference TRBV7-2 and TRBJ2-3): GAGVSQSPSNKVTEKGKDVELRCDPISGHTALYWYRQSLGQGLEFLIYFQGNSAPDKSGLPSDRFSAERTGGSVSTLTIQRTQQEDSAVYLCASNRGPGEGDTQYFGPGTRLTVL.

This clonotype was observed a few times. The V gene is TRBV28, the J gene TRBJ2-2; unclear D gene. Trimming stripped 8 bases from V and 6 bases from J, with 13 bases between. CDR3 size: 13 residues. Germline V gene data show CDR1 as MDHEN and CDR2 as SYDVKM. CDR3 residues: CASQTPRAGELFF. The DNA of the CDR3 is TGTGCCAGCCAGACACCTAGGGCCGGGGAGCTGTTTTTT. The whole variable domain, filled in from reference TRBV28 and TRBJ2-2, reads DVKVTQSSRYLVKRTGEKVFLECVQDMDHENMFWYRQDPGLGLRLIYFSYDVKMKEKGDIPEGYSVSREKKERFSLILESASTNQTSMYLCASQTPRAGELFFGEGSRLTVL.

A word on this clonotype: With a much larger clone just one base away, this may be a read error. The V call is TRBV9, the J call TRBJ2-1; no clear D. The J call may be faulty, since TRBJ2-7 better matches the DNA end. The CDR3 sequence is 12 residues long. Germline V CDR1 and CDR2: SGDLS, YYNGEE. As DNA, the CDR3 is TGTGCCAGCAGCGAGGTCCACAATGAGCAGTACTTC. Translated: CASSEVHNEQYF.

This clonotype was counted many times. This chain connects TRBV15 to TRBJ2-7, with D perhaps TRBD1 (6 bases). The germline V gene encodes CDR1 LNHNV and CDR2 YYDKDF (reference sequence). The CDR3 is 15 residues long. V was pared by 2 bases and J by 2 bases, with 13 bases between. The CDR3 bases are TGTGCCACCAGCAGACCCATTGGACAGACCTACGAGCAGTACTTC. Translation gives CATSRPIGQTYEQYF.

This chain uses TRBV7-2 with TRBJ2-7; 10 positions match TRBD2. The CDR3 has 18 residues. Germline V gene sequence: CDR1 SGHTA, CDR2 FQGNSA. V lost 1 base to trimming and J lost 1 base; unmatched junction nucleotides: 10. The CDR3 DNA reads TGTGCCAGCAGCTTAGGCCGGCAACCGGGACTAGCGTCCTACGAGCAGTACTTC. It specifies CASSLGRQPGLASYEQYF.